The rows below give T cell receptor beta chains drawn from one sample of a study of early stage breast cancer tumors. Data came from immunoSEQ multiplex PCR; TCRdb stores just in-frame clones and leaves some out. Among around 4,400 clones listed, 65% to 80% were seen once. The sequencing input was normal breast tissue next to the tumor. Receptors were obtained from a person aged 55 to 70 with breast cancer. CDR3s include the opening cysteine and the closing phenylalanine or tryptophan. D genes are given only for firm matches. The size of a clone is reported for some rows only, either as once, few or many, or as a class for expanded clones.

V: TRBV28
J: TRBJ1-1
D: TRBD1
size: -
CDR3: CASSRAWDSNTEAFF
DNA: TGTGCCAGCAGCCGGGCCTGGGACAGCAACACTGAAGCTTTCTTT

V: TRBV19
J: TRBJ1-6
D: -
size: -
CDR3: CASSIWGNSPLHF
DNA: TGTGCCAGTAGTATTTGGGGAAATTCACCCCTCCACTTT

V: TRBV5-1
J: TRBJ2-3
D: TRBD2
size: -
CDR3: CASSLGTSAGDTQYF
DNA: TGCGCCAGCAGCTTGGGGACTAGCGCAGGAGATACGCAGTATTTT

V: TRBV4-2
J: TRBJ2-1
D: -
size: -
CDR3: CASSQATGLEDEQFF
DNA: TGTGCCAGCAGCCAAGCGACAGGCCTGGAAGATGAGCAGTTCTTC

V: TRBV11-2
J: TRBJ1-2
D: TRBD1
size: -
CDR3: CASSLDPDRAYYGYTF
DNA: TGTGCCAGCAGCTTAGACCCGGACAGGGCGTACTATGGCTACACCTTC

V: TRBV25-1
J: TRBJ2-7
D: -
size: few
CDR3: CASSNERGSYEQYF
DNA: TGTGCCAGCAGCAACGAAAGGGGCTCCTACGAGCAGTACTTC

V: TRBV9
J: TRBJ1-5
D: -
size: -
CDR3: CASSATGNQPQHF
DNA: TGTGCCAGCAGCGCTACAGGGAATCAGCCCCAGCATTTT

V: TRBV7-9
J: TRBJ2-1
D: -
size: -
CDR3: CAIRKGGLGNEQFF
DNA: TGTGCCATACGAAAAGGGGGACTGGGCAATGAGCAGTTCTTC

V: TRBV7-9
J: TRBJ2-3
D: TRBD1
size: -
CDR3: CASSAPGGQTDTQYF
DNA: TGTGCCAGCAGCGCTCCAGGGGGCCAGACAGATACGCAGTATTTT

V: TRBV19
J: TRBJ1-3
D: -
size: -
CDR3: CASSIVPASGNTIYF
DNA: TGTGCCAGTAGTATAGTGCCAGCCTCTGGAAACACCATATATTTT

V: TRBV10-3
J: TRBJ1-1
D: -
size: -
CDR3: CAISERGQLAAFF
DNA: TGTGCCATCAGTGAAAGGGGACAACTTGCAGCTTTCTTT

V: TRBV5-4
J: TRBJ1-2
D: -
size: -
CDR3: CASSLDDRPLYGYTF
DNA: TGTGCCAGCAGCTTGGATGACCGACCACTCTATGGCTACACCTTC

V: TRBV18
J: TRBJ2-1
D: TRBD2
size: -
CDR3: CASSRPGLAVNEQFF
DNA: TGTGCCAGCTCCCGACCCGGACTAGCGGTTAATGAGCAGTTCTTC

V: TRBV5-4
J: TRBJ2-5
D: -
size: -
CDR3: CASSLTQQETQYF
DNA: TGTGCCAGCAGCTTAACACAACAAGAGACCCAGTACTTC

V: TRBV11-3
J: TRBJ2-1
D: TRBD2
size: -
CDR3: CASSLGGYNEQFF
DNA: TGTGCCAGCAGCTTGGGAGGGTACAATGAGCAGTTCTTC

V: TRBV7-8
J: TRBJ2-7
D: -
size: -
CDR3: CASSFGESYEQYF
DNA: TGTGCCAGCAGCTTCGGGGAATCCTACGAGCAGTACTTC

V: TRBV11-3
J: TRBJ2-4
D: -
size: -
CDR3: CASSPRGDIQYF
DNA: TGTGCCAGCAGCCCGAGAGGGGACATTCAGTACTTC

V: TRBV25-1
J: TRBJ1-5
D: -
size: -
CDR3: CASSERETGNEQPQHF
DNA: TGTGCCAGCAGTGAACGGGAGACGGGTAACGAGCAGCCCCAGCATTTT

V: TRBV5-1
J: TRBJ2-1
D: TRBD1
size: once
CDR3: CASMMGQGFVYEQFF
DNA: TGCGCCAGCATGATGGGACAGGGGTTTGTATATGAGCAGTTCTTC

V: TRBV10-3
J: TRBJ2-3
D: -
size: -
CDR3: CAITVDTQYF
DNA: TGTGCCATCACCGTGGATACGCAGTATTTT

V: TRBV7-9
J: TRBJ2-7
D: TRBD2
size: -
CDR3: CASSFLAAPSYEQYF
DNA: TGTGCCAGCAGCTTCCTAGCGGCCCCCTCCTACGAGCAGTACTTC

V: TRBV10-3
J: TRBJ2-7
D: -
size: -
CDR3: CAISQGPGNEQYF
DNA: TGTGCCATCAGTCAGGGACCCGGAAACGAGCAGTACTTC

V: TRBV2
J: TRBJ1-2
D: -
size: -
CDR3: CASIGGLNYGYTF
DNA: TGTGCCAGCATCGGCGGGCTGAACTATGGCTACACCTTC

V: TRBV7-3
J: TRBJ2-3
D: TRBD2
size: -
CDR3: CASSLTGGVSDTQYF
DNA: TGTGCCAGCAGCTTAACGGGGGGGGTGTCAGATACGCAGTATTTT

V: TRBV27
J: TRBJ2-7
D: TRBD2
size: -
CDR3: CASRVKGQAGMYEQYF
DNA: TGTGCCAGCAGGGTAAAGGGTCAAGCGGGAATGTACGAGCAGTACTTC

V: TRBV5-3
J: TRBJ1-4
D: -
size: -
CDR3: CARSLVNRTDEKLFF
DNA: TGTGCCAGAAGCTTGGTGAACAGGACAGATGAAAAACTGTTTTTT

V: TRBV5-1
J: TRBJ1-2
D: TRBD1
size: -
CDR3: CASSRDRENYGYTF
DNA: TGCGCCAGCAGCCGGGACAGGGAGAACTATGGCTACACCTTC

V: TRBV7-9
J: TRBJ2-1
D: -
size: few
CDR3: CASSSPQPAEGYNEQFF
DNA: TGTGCCAGCAGCTCCCCTCAGCCCGCGGAGGGCTACAATGAGCAGTTCTTC

V: TRBV5-3
J: TRBJ2-5
D: -
size: -
CDR3: CASSLTQETQYF
DNA: TGTGCCAGCAGCTTGACACAAGAGACCCAGTACTTC

V: TRBV29-1
J: TRBJ1-1
D: -
size: -
CDR3: CSVPRALNTEAFF
DNA: TGCAGCGTCCCCAGAGCCTTGAACACTGAAGCTTTCTTT

V: TRBV7-8
J: TRBJ2-2
D: -
size: -
CDR3: CASSLAGQRHQTGELFF
DNA: TGTGCCAGCAGCTTAGCGGGCCAGCGCCACCAGACCGGGGAGCTGTTTTTT

V: TRBV7-3
J: TRBJ2-3
D: -
size: few
CDR3: CASSLSPAPGTDTQYF
DNA: TGTGCCAGCAGCTTATCTCCAGCTCCCGGCACAGATACGCAGTATTTT

V: TRBV5-1
J: TRBJ2-1
D: -
size: -
CDR3: CASSLKGREFGNEQFF
DNA: TGCGCCAGCAGCTTGAAGGGCCGCGAGTTTGGCAATGAGCAGTTCTTC

V: TRBV7-9
J: TRBJ2-7
D: -
size: -
CDR3: CASSLTGIHYEQYF
DNA: TGTGCCAGCAGCTTGACCGGGATACACTACGAGCAGTACTTC

V: TRBV30
J: TRBJ1-1
D: TRBD1
size: -
CDR3: CAWSRQGNTEAFF
DNA: TGTGCCTGGAGTCGACAGGGGAACACTGAAGCTTTCTTT

V: TRBV19
J: TRBJ2-3
D: TRBD2
size: medium-sized
CDR3: CASSIRGVGLAGSLDTQYF
DNA: TGTGCCAGTAGTATTCGTGGCGTAGGGCTAGCGGGAAGTTTAGATACGCAGTATTTT

V: TRBV2
J: TRBJ1-2
D: TRBD1
size: -
CDR3: CASSVINRGGYTF
DNA: TGTGCCAGCAGTGTTATTAACAGGGGCGGCTACACCTTC

V: TRBV27
J: TRBJ2-5
D: -
size: -
CDR3: CASSPLGGLEETQYF
DNA: TGTGCCAGCAGTCCCCTGGGGGGGCTGGAAGAGACCCAGTACTTC

V: TRBV6-1
J: TRBJ2-4
D: -
size: few
CDR3: CASSRGADNIQYF
DNA: TGTGCCAGCAGCCGAGGGGCTGATAACATTCAGTACTTC

V: TRBV2
J: TRBJ1-5
D: -
size: -
CDR3: CASSDWGNQPQHF
DNA: TGTGCCAGCAGTGACTGGGGCAATCAGCCCCAGCATTTT

V: TRBV29-1
J: TRBJ2-7
D: TRBD2
size: -
CDR3: CSVVAGVGYEQYF
DNA: TGCAGCGTTGTGGCGGGAGTCGGATACGAGCAGTACTTC

V: TRBV27
J: TRBJ1-4
D: TRBD1
size: few
CDR3: CASSMTGTGEKLFF
DNA: TGTGCCAGCAGCATGACCGGGACAGGAGAAAAACTGTTTTTT

V: TRBV29-1
J: TRBJ2-7
D: -
size: large
CDR3: CSVGTLNSYEQYF
DNA: TGCAGCGTTGGGACACTAAACTCCTACGAGCAGTACTTC

V: TRBV2
J: TRBJ1-3
D: -
size: once
CDR3: CASSELWTVSGNTIYF
DNA: TGTGCCAGCAGTGAGCTGTGGACGGTATCTGGAAACACCATATATTTT

V: TRBV7-3
J: TRBJ2-3
D: TRBD2
size: -
CDR3: CASSFGGAGGGDTQYF
DNA: TGTGCCAGCAGCTTCGGTGGGGCGGGAGGAGGAGATACGCAGTATTTT

V: TRBV2
J: TRBJ1-5
D: -
size: -
CDR3: CASDRDSGQPQHF
DNA: TGTGCCAGCGACCGTGACAGTGGCCAGCCCCAGCATTTT

V: TRBV19
J: TRBJ1-5
D: TRBD1
size: once
CDR3: CASSEGRQGKAQHF
DNA: TGTGCCAGTAGCGAGGGAAGACAGGGAAAGGCCCAGCATTTT

V: TRBV6-1
J: TRBJ2-7
D: -
size: -
CDR3: CASNLGSYEQYF
DNA: TGTGCCAGCAACCTGGGATCCTACGAGCAGTACTTC

V: TRBV11-2
J: TRBJ1-1
D: -
size: -
CDR3: CASSLAGINTEAFF
DNA: TGTGCCAGCAGCTTAGCAGGGATAAACACTGAAGCTTTCTTT

V: TRBV5-1
J: TRBJ2-7
D: -
size: -
CDR3: CASSLDRGSYEQYF
DNA: TGCGCCAGCAGCTTGGATAGGGGGTCCTACGAGCAGTACTTC

V: TRBV11-2
J: TRBJ1-3
D: -
size: few
CDR3: CASSKPGSSGNTIYF
DNA: TGTGCCAGCAGCAAACCGGGCTCCTCTGGAAACACCATATATTTT

V: TRBV30
J: TRBJ2-3
D: -
size: once
CDR3: CAWRLLARTDTQYF
DNA: TGTGCCTGGAGATTGTTGGCCCGCACAGATACGCAGTATTTT

V: TRBV6-1
J: TRBJ2-6
D: TRBD2
size: -
CDR3: CASSERGAGANVLTF
DNA: TGTGCCAGCAGTGAACGGGGGGCTGGGGCCAACGTCCTGACTTTC

V: TRBV9
J: TRBJ1-4
D: TRBD1
size: -
CDR3: CASSVGGGQGKEKLFF
DNA: TGTGCCAGCAGCGTAGGAGGGGGACAGGGAAAAGAAAAACTGTTTTTT

V: TRBV7-9
J: TRBJ2-3
D: TRBD2
size: -
CDR3: CASSALAGIGTDTQYF
DNA: TGTGCCAGCAGCGCACTAGCGGGGATCGGCACAGATACGCAGTATTTT

V: TRBV19
J: TRBJ1-2
D: -
size: -
CDR3: CASSAAYYGYTF
DNA: TGTGCCAGTAGTGCGGCCTACTATGGCTACACCTTC

V: TRBV19
J: TRBJ1-5
D: -
size: few
CDR3: CASSLRTMSGNQPQHF
DNA: TGTGCCAGTAGCCTACGGACAATGAGCGGGAATCAGCCCCAGCATTTT

V: TRBV12-5
J: TRBJ2-7
D: -
size: -
CDR3: CASSVDRDYEQYF
DNA: TGTGCTAGTTCAGTGGACAGAGACTACGAGCAGTACTTC